The count of the clone carrying this T cell receptor (beta chain) is one. These data are taken from a study of blood T cell repertoires in COVID-19. About the study: There were acute and convalescent COVID-19 samples, and they came from the United States, Italy and Spain. Sample material is recorded as cDNA or gDNA derived from T cells, B-cell-depleted T cells, or PBMCs.

The CDR3 contains 14 residues. CDR1 is SNHLY, CDR2 FYNNEI, per germline. V lost 6 bases and J lost 7; bases outside the gene matches: 8. Per the original data handling: By means of reference gene primer amplification, nucleated cell counts were estimated. Sequencing was performed with immunoSEQ multiplex PCR; in TCRdb, only in-frame clones are kept and a portion is missing. V and J calls and clone size follow that table, whereas D and trimming were derived from the DNA. The sample includes 200,000 to 300,000 clones, roughly 83% seen only once; the top ten take over 8%. Sequencing input: peripheral blood. This TCR was recovered from a woman of 80 years or more with acute or convalescent COVID-19. V is TRBV2 and J is TRBJ1-2; TRBD1 matches 10 bases. In nucleotides, the CDR3 is TGTGCCAGCAGCGGACAGGGGGGATTGGGTGGCTACACCTTC. Its protein product is CASSGQGGLGGYTF. The whole variable domain, remainder taken from reference TRBV2 and TRBJ1-2, is EPEVTQTPSHQVTQMGQEVILRCVPISNHLYFYWYRQILGQKVEFLVSFYNNEISEKSEIFDDQFSVERPDGSNFTLKIRSTKLEDSAMYFCASSGQGGLGGYTFGSGTRLTVV.